Each of the 27 T cell receptor beta chains below was sequenced from the same sample in a study of T cell responses to AZD1222 COVID-19 vaccine. Clones were sequenced by immunoSEQ multiplex PCR, and TCRdb holds only the in-frame ones, with some missing. The table shows 65,000 to 80,000 clones, with 90% occurring only once. The specimen was peripheral blood, collected on day 0 of AZD1222 vaccination. Receptor source: an adult in good health.

The gene calls are TRBV11-3 and TRBJ2-7; possibly TRBD2 for D (6 bases). Germline V gives CDR1 SGHNT, CDR2 YENEEA. The V end was cut by 4 bases, the J end by 2 bases, with 9 bases between. CDR3 length: 13 residues. The CDR3 sequence is CASSSRLAYEQYF. The CDR3 DNA reads as TGTGCCAGCAGCTCCCGACTAGCCTACGAGCAGTACTTC.

The genes are TRBV24-1 and TRBJ2-3; tentatively, D is TRBD1 (5 bases). The germline V gene has CDR1 KGHDR and CDR2 SFDVKD. V was trimmed by 8 bases and J by 5 bases, leaving 13 bases between them. CDR3 length: 13 amino acids. CDR3 nucleotide sequence: TGTGCCACCAATAGGGGATTGGAAGATACGCAGTATTTT. Protein product: CATNRGLEDTQYF.

The chain uses TRBV5-4 and TRBJ2-7; possible D gene TRBD2, 5 bases. The CDR3 has 14 amino acids. Germline loops: CDR1 SGHNT, CDR2 YYREEE (reference sequence). V was shortened by 6 bases and J by 0 bases, with 13 bases between the two germline ends. CDR3 sequence: CASNLMGVSYEQYF. For the CDR3, the DNA is TGTGCCAGCAACCTAATGGGAGTCTCCTACGAGCAGTACTTC.

This clone appeared a few times. CDR3 loop: CASSLESNSPLHF. CDR3 bases: TGCGCCAGCAGCTTGGAAAGTAATTCACCCCTCCACTTT. The genes are TRBV5-1 and TRBJ1-6; D gene unclear. Germline values: CDR1 SGHRS, CDR2 YFSETQ. Trimming pared 0 bases from V and 6 bases from J, leaving 4 bases between. The CDR3 is 13 amino acids.

The V and J genes are TRBV19 and TRBJ1-2, with 8 bases lining up with TRBD1. The length of the CDR3 is 16 residues. Trimming at V came to 9 bases and at J to 5 bases, leaving 17 bases not matched to a gene. Germline V gene sequence: CDR1 LNHDA, CDR2 SQIVND (reference sequence). The CDR3, as DNA: TGTGCCAGCACAGACGACCCGACAGGGGTCGGGTATGGCTACACCTTC. As protein: CASTDDPTGVGYGYTF.

The chain is built from TRBV7-8 and TRBJ2-5; 10 bases agree with TRBD2. V was clipped by 5 bases and J by 1 base; unmatched bases: 7. CDR1 is SGHVS, CDR2 FQNEAQ, per germline. CDR3 length: 16 residues. The chain's CDR3 is CASSQLAGVSQETQYF. CDR3 in DNA: TGTGCCAGCAGCCAGCTAGCGGGGGTCTCCCAAGAGACCCAGTACTTC.

The rearrangement joins TRBV30 to TRBJ1-4, with D maybe TRBD1 (6 bases). Germline V gene sequence: CDR1 GTSNPN, CDR2 SVGIG (reference sequence). Trimming took off 2 bases at V and 8 bases at J, with 12 bases between the two ends. This CDR3 has 13 amino acids. The CDR3 spells CAWSRGAEEKLFF. In nucleotides, the CDR3 is TGTGCCTGGAGTAGGGGGGCCGAAGAAAAACTGTTTTTT.

The CDR3 DNA follows: TGCAGCGTTGAAACAGTTAATGCTAACTATGGCTACACCTTC. It yields the protein CSVETVNANYGYTF. The gene calls are TRBV29-1 and TRBJ1-2; the D is unclear. The germline V and J ends were trimmed by 2 bases and 0 bases, with 10 bases remaining between them. This CDR3 region has 14 residues. Per germline, CDR1 SQVTM and CDR2 ANQGSEA.

The chain links TRBV5-5 to TRBJ2-3; TRBD1 matches 8 bases. This CDR3 is built from 14 residues. Trimming at V came to 2 bases and at J to 3 bases, leaving 2 bases not matched to a gene. Germline loops: CDR1 SGHKS, CDR2 YYEKEE (reference sequence). The chain's CDR3 is CASSFGQGTDTQYF. The CDR3 DNA follows: TGTGCCAGCAGCTTCGGACAGGGTACAGATACGCAGTATTTT. The complete variable domain, with remaining parts taken from reference TRBV5-5 and TRBJ2-3, reads DAGVTQSPTHLIKTRGQQVTLRCSPISGHKSVSWYQQVLGQGPQFIFQYYEKEERGRGNFPDRFSARQFPNYSSELNVNALLLGDSALYLCASSFGQGTDTQYFGPGTRLTVL.

V and J are TRBV6-2 or TRBV6-3 and TRBJ2-5, with D possibly TRBD1 on 5 matching bases. There are 15 residues in the CDR3. Deletions cut 5 bases from V and 2 bases from J, with 15 bases between. Per germline, CDR1 MNHEY and CDR2 SVGEGT. Here the CDR3 reads CASSTYRDRQETQYF. Here the CDR3 DNA reads TGTGCCAGCAGTACTTACCGCGACAGACAAGAGACCCAGTACTTC.

This chain uses TRBV3-1 (or the pseudogene TRBV3-2) with TRBJ1-2, with unresolved D. Trimming shortened V by 4 bases and J by 3 bases, and 18 bases separated the two germline ends. There are 16 residues in the CDR3. Germline CDR1 and CDR2: LGHDT and YNNKEL (reference sequence). The CDR3 region has the DNA TGTGCCAGCAGCCCGCTAACCCCGGACGAATACTATGGCTACACCTTC. Its translation is CASSPLTPDEYYGYTF.

The chain recombines TRBV18 with TRBJ1-5; D is unresolved. Germline V gives CDR1 KGHSH, CDR2 LQKENI. The CDR3 has 13 residues. V gave up 3 bases and J gave up 5 bases, with 8 bases separating them. The CDR3: CASSPGSDQPQHF. CDR3 sequence (DNA): TGTGCCAGCTCACCGGGGAGTGATCAGCCCCAGCATTTT.

The chain uses TRBV10-3 and TRBJ1-2, with 7 bases that match TRBD1. The ends lost 10 bases at V and 2 bases at J; junction bases unmatched: 7. Germline-derived CDR1 and CDR2 are ENHRY and SYGVKD. CDR3 length: 13 residues. CDR3 in amino acids: CATEGAENYGYTF. The DNA for the CDR3 is TGTGCCACCGAGGGGGCGGAGAACTATGGCTACACCTTC.

The gene calls are TRBV3-1 (or the pseudogene TRBV3-2) and TRBJ1-2, with 11 bases that match TRBD1. Germline-derived CDR1 and CDR2 are LGHDT and YNNKEL (reference sequence). V dropped 2 bases and J dropped 7; count of bases not matched to a gene: 6. The CDR3 has 15 residues. CDR3 loop: CASSQPGTGGGGYTF. The CDR3 DNA reads as TGTGCCAGCAGCCAACCCGGGACAGGGGGAGGTGGCTACACCTTC.

The genes are TRBV5-6 and TRBJ2-7, with TRBD1 identical over 9 bases. Germline CDR1 reads SGHDT; CDR2 reads YYEEEE. This CDR3 has 15 amino acids. J was trimmed by 2 bases and V by 4 bases; bases with no gene match: 7. The CDR3 DNA reads as TGTGCCAGCAGCGGACCGGGACAGGGTCCCTACGAGCAGTACTTC. Protein product: CASSGPGQGPYEQYF.

V gene TRBV6-5 combines with J gene TRBJ2-1, with TRBD2 as a possible D gene (5 bases). From germline, CDR1 is MNHEY and CDR2 SVGAGI. With 0 bases removed from V and 2 bases from J, the gap between germline ends came to 8 bases. The CDR3 runs 15 residues. The CDR3 region has the DNA TGTGCCAGCAGTTACTCAGCGGAAACCTACAATGAGCAGTTCTTC. This encodes CASSYSAETYNEQFF.

This sequence joins TRBV7-3 and TRBJ2-5; 7 nucleotides match TRBD2. CDR1 is SGHTA, CDR2 FQGTGA, per germline. CDR3 size: 16 residues. After removal of 1 base from V and 0 bases from J, the junction contained 5 bases not matched to a gene. In nucleotides, the CDR3 is TGTGCCAGCAGCTTAATGGGTCTAGCGGACCAAGAGACCCAGTACTTC. Its protein is CASSLMGLADQETQYF.

The genes are TRBV6-5 and TRBJ1-1, with 7 bases fitting TRBD1. With V trimmed by 6 bases and J by 3 bases, 7 bases remained unmatched. The CDR3 contains 14 residues. Germline values: CDR1 MNHEY, CDR2 SVGAGI. CDR3 in DNA: TGTGCCAGCAGCACCGGGACAGCTCACACTGAAGCTTTCTTT. It specifies CASSTGTAHTEAFF.

The chain uses TRBV5-4 and TRBJ2-3; D not resolved. Deletions cut 1 base from V and 1 base from J, with 7 bases between. CDR1 is SGHNT, CDR2 YYREEE, per germline (reference sequence). The CDR3 has 14 residues. CDR3 DNA sequence: TGTGCCAGCAGCTTGAACTGGGGCACAGATACGCAGTATTTT. Protein product: CASSLNWGTDTQYF.

The chain has TRBV5-1 and TRBJ2-7, with D possibly TRBD2 on 8 matching bases. Germline lookup yields CDR1 SGHRS and CDR2 YFSETQ. Trimming cost V 4 bases and J 3 bases, with 14 bases left between them. The CDR3 sequence is 14 residues long. The CDR3, as DNA: TGCGCCAGCAGCCGGGGGGGACAGAGCTACGAGCAGTACTTC. Translation gives CASSRGGQSYEQYF.

A remark on this clone: The same CDR3 also results from other DNA sequences found in this sample. This chain joins TRBV5-8 and TRBJ1-3; D call uncertain. The germline V and J ends were trimmed by 0 bases and 3 bases, with 1 base remaining between them. This CDR3 spans 12 amino acids. Germline V gives CDR1 SGHTS, CDR2 YDEGEE. This CDR3 is CASSLDGNTIYF. The DNA of the CDR3 is TGTGCCAGCAGCTTGGATGGAAACACCATATATTTT. Looking up the rest from reference TRBV5-8 and TRBJ1-3 gives the full variable domain: EAGVTQSPTHLIKTRGQQATLRCSPISGHTSVYWYQQALGLGLQFLLWYDEGEERNRGNFPPRFSGRQFPNYSSELNVNALELEDSALYLCASSLDGNTIYFGEGSWLTVV.

The chain employs TRBV27 and TRBJ1-6; D may be TRBD1 (5 bases). The ends were cut back, 4 bases at V and 7 bases at J, with 14 bases in the middle. CDR3 size: 15 residues. From germline, CDR1 is MNHEY and CDR2 SMNVEV (reference sequence). The CDR3 protein is CASSSSPGRNSPLHF. The CDR3 DNA is TGTGCCAGCAGTTCGAGCCCAGGGCGGAATTCACCCCTCCACTTT.

This clone was observed a few times. The V call is TRBV5-8, the J call TRBJ1-1; tentative D call: TRBD1 (5 bases). Germline CDR1 is SGHTS and CDR2 is YDEGEE. CDR3 length: 18 amino acids. The V and J ends lost 0 bases and 1 base respectively, with 19 bases between them. CDR3 bases: TGTGCCAGCAGCTTGGAGCCCCGGGGTCAGGGTTGGAACACTGAAGCTTTCTTT. It encodes CASSLEPRGQGWNTEAFF.

The genes are TRBV30 and TRBJ2-2, with D perhaps being TRBD1 or TRBD2 (5 bases each). The CDR3 contains 14 residues. Trimming removed 2 bases at V and 2 bases at J, with 9 bases between. Germline values: CDR1 GTSNPN, CDR2 SVGIG (reference sequence). The CDR3 spells CAWSRGVNTGELFF. The DNA of the CDR3 is TGTGCCTGGAGTCGAGGGGTTAACACCGGGGAGCTGTTTTTT.

DNA of the CDR3: TGTGCCAGCAGTCCTGACGACAGGGGCTATGGCTACACCTTC. It yields the protein CASSPDDRGYGYTF. This chain links TRBV7-6 with TRBJ1-2; 8 nucleotides agree with TRBD1. The CDR3 length is 14 residues. J lost 4 bases, V lost 6 bases, and 7 bases had no gene match. Germline assignment: CDR1 SGHVS and CDR2 FNYEAQ.

This rearrangement joins TRBV5-1 to TRBJ2-1, with 10 bases matching TRBD1. V lost 0 bases and J lost 4; bases outside the gene matches: 4. Germline assignment: CDR1 SGHRS and CDR2 YFSETQ. This CDR3 spans 16 amino acids. As DNA, the CDR3 is TGCGCCAGCAGCTTGGCCGGGGACAGGGGTTACAATGAGCAGTTCTTC. This encodes CASSLAGDRGYNEQFF.

The gene calls are TRBV30 and TRBJ2-3; 9 positions match TRBD2. The CDR3 has 15 amino acids. Germline V CDR1 and CDR2: GTSNPN, SVGIG (reference sequence). V trimming: 0 bases; J trimming: 4 bases; junction bases outside the gene matches: 5. The CDR3 sequence: CAWSVSGGRPDTQYF. CDR3 DNA sequence: TGTGCCTGGAGTGTGAGCGGGGGGAGGCCAGATACGCAGTATTTT.